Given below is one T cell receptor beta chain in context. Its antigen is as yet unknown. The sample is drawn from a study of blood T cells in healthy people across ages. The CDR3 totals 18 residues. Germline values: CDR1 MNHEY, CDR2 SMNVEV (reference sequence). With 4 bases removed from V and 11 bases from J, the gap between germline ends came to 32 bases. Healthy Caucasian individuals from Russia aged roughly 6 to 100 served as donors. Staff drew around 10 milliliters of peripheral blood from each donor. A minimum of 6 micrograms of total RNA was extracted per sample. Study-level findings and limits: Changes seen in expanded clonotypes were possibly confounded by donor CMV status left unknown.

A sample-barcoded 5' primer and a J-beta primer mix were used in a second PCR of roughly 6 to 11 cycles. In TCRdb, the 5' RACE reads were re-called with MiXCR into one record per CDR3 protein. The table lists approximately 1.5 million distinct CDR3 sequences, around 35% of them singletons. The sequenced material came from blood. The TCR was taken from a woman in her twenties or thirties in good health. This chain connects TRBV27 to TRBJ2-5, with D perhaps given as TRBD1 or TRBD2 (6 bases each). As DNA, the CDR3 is TGTGCCAGCAGTTCCTCCGGGGGCCAGATACTTCCCGTGAGGGAGCAGTACTTC. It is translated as CASSSSGGQILPVREQYF.